These 30 T cell receptor beta chains came from one sample sequenced in a study of CD8 T cells in ankylosing spondylitis (dated by TCRdb to the late 2010s). General study outcomes and caveats: A TCR beta motif made up of several highly homologous amino acid variants appeared to be characteristic of blood from ankylosing spondylitis patients.

Library preparation employed 5' RACE. The instrument given in TCRdb is Illumina HiSeq 2500. TCRdb passed the public sequencing reads through fastp at Q25 and MiXCR, retaining productive beta sequences. Each CDR3 protein gets just one entry, which takes the most common genes and DNA from the rows behind it. The sample yields about 390,000 distinct CDR3 sequences; 20% to 25% were counted once. 16% of the sample lies in the top ten. Their recognized antigens are unknown. Sequenced material: blood, either unsorted or a sorted T cell fraction (not recorded which). These receptors came from a male donor with ankylosing spondylitis.

A few counts support this clonotype. J is TRBJ2-3 and V is TRBV14, with a weak D call TRBD2 (5 bases). The CDR3 runs to 15 residues. Germline-derived CDR1 and CDR2 are SGHDN and FVKESK. V shed 0 bases and J shed 1 base, with 8 bases lying between them. The CDR3 protein is CASSQESGGTDTQYF. The CDR3 DNA follows: TGTGCCAGCAGCCAAGAGTCCGGGGGCACAGATACGCAGTATTTT. Filled out from reference TRBV14 and TRBJ2-3, the complete variable domain reads EAGVTQFPSHSVIEKGQTVTLRCDPISGHDNLYWYRRVMGKEIKFLLHFVKESKQDESGMPNNRFLAERTGGTYSTLKVQPAELEDSGVYFCASSQESGGTDTQYFGPGTRLTVL.

The chain joins TRBV4-3 to TRBJ2-1; D gene uncertain. Trimming took off 0 bases at V and 0 bases at J, with 12 bases between the two ends. Germline assignment: CDR1 LGHNA and CDR2 YSLEER. The CDR3 length is 17 residues. The CDR3 DNA sequence: TGCGCCAGCAGCCAAGATCGGGTACCGAGCTCCTACAATGAGCAGTTCTTC. Protein product: CASSQDRVPSSYNEQFF.

This chain links TRBV5-6 with TRBJ2-2; TRBD2 is a possible D gene (6 bases). Germline V lookup: CDR1 SGHDT, CDR2 YYEEEE. This CDR3 has 17 amino acids. Trimming took off 4 bases at V and 3 bases at J, with 19 bases between the two ends. The CDR3 DNA sequence: TGTGCCAGCAGCCGGGACGGGCCCGGGGGACACACCGGGGAGCTGTTTTTT. Its protein product is CASSRDGPGGHTGELFF.

This clonotype has more than one count but fewer than ten. This rearrangement joins TRBV20-1 to TRBJ1-1; D remains unclear. Germline values: CDR1 DFQATT, CDR2 SNEGSKA (reference sequence). The ends were cut back, 3 bases at V and 1 base at J, with 18 bases in the middle. This CDR3 is 16 amino acids long. The CDR3 spells CSASNLQGFENTEAFF. CDR3 in DNA: TGCAGTGCTAGTAATCTCCAAGGTTTTGAGAACACTGAAGCTTTCTTT.

There are a few counts of this clonotype. V gene TRBV20-1 combines with J gene TRBJ1-1; D call uncertain. CDR1 and CDR2 from the germline V gene are DFQATT and SNEGSKA (reference sequence). CDR3 size: 12 residues. The V end was cut by 6 bases, the J end by 0 bases, with 8 bases between. The CDR3 DNA follows: TGCAGTGCACCCCATGTGAACACTGAAGCTTTCTTT. This translates into CSAPHVNTEAFF.

A few counts support this clonotype. Given the absence of the conserved phenylalanine or tryptophan at the CDR3 end, a read error is likely. The DNA is omitted, as the CDR3 cannot be located on it reliably, and the CDR3 follows TCRdb's listing. The chain has TRBV20-1 and TRBJ2-1; the D call TRBD2 from the table was never checked on the DNA. Germline CDR1 is DFQATT and CDR2 is SNEGSKA (reference sequence). The CDR3 has 8 residues if both end residues are counted. The CDR3 spells CSAREPVH.

J is TRBJ2-3 and V is TRBV7-3; maybe TRBD2 (5 bases). V lost 5 bases to trimming and J lost 8 bases, with 17 bases between them. The CDR3 is 14 residues long. Germline values: CDR1 SGHTA, CDR2 FQGTGA. CDR3 sequence reads: CASSPGGPPGTQYF. In DNA, the CDR3 is TGTGCCAGCAGCCCAGGCGGGCCGCCGGGTACGCAGTATTTT.

The CDR3 DNA sequence: TGTGCCACCAGCAGGGGGGCCGGGACTAGTCTCGATGAGCAGTTCTTC. It specifies CATSRGAGTSLDEQFF. The chain links TRBV15 to TRBJ2-1; 8 nucleotides agree with TRBD2. J was trimmed by 8 bases and V by 3 bases; bases with no gene match: 12. This CDR3 comprises 16 residues. Germline V lookup: CDR1 LNHNV, CDR2 YYDKDF (reference sequence).

The chain uses TRBV4-2 and TRBJ2-1; 12 bases are shared with TRBD2. CDR1 is LGHNA and CDR2 is YNFKEQ in the germline V gene. The CDR3 runs to 15 residues. V shed 3 bases and J 6 bases; nucleotides not matched to a gene: 3. CDR3 sequence: CASSQTSGSGNEQFF. The CDR3 DNA reads TGTGCCAGCAGCCAGACTAGCGGGAGTGGCAATGAGCAGTTCTTC.

This rearrangement joins TRBV5-1 to TRBJ2-1; the D gene is possibly TRBD2 (6 bases). Germline V gene lookup returns CDR1 SGHRS and CDR2 YFSETQ. CDR3 size: 17 residues. The ends were cut back, 2 bases at V and 5 bases at J, with 20 bases in the middle. The CDR3 DNA is TGCGCCAGCAGCTTAGAGGCGGGGTCAGGGAGGAACAATGAGCAGTTCTTC. Its protein product is CASSLEAGSGRNNEQFF.

The chain links TRBV12-3 or TRBV12-4 to TRBJ2-1, with 11 bases identical to TRBD2. This CDR3 comprises 13 residues. The V segment lost 6 bases and the J segment 13 bases; nucleotides outside the gene matches: 8. The CDR3 spells CASSSTSGSPQFF. As DNA, the CDR3 is TGTGCCAGCAGCTCAACTAGCGGGAGTCCCCAGTTCTTC.

This chain links TRBV9 with TRBJ2-1, with 12 bases that match TRBD2. CDR1 SGDLS and CDR2 YYNGEE come from the germline V gene. CDR3 length: 18 residues. V lost 4 bases, J lost 1 base, and 9 bases stayed unmatched. The CDR3 DNA sequence: TGTGCCAGCAGCATACTAGCGGGAGGCCCTATTTCCTACAATGAGCAGTTCTTC. This translates into CASSILAGGPISYNEQFF.

The chain joins TRBV5-1 to TRBJ1-5; TRBD1 matches 10 bases. V trimming: 4 bases; J trimming: 7 bases; junction bases outside the gene matches: 11. Germline CDR1 is SGHRS and CDR2 is YFSETQ. The CDR3 length is 16 residues. The CDR3 DNA reads as TGCGCCAGCAGCGAATCCGGGACAGGGGTAGGGCAGCCCCAGCATTTT. The encoded protein is CASSESGTGVGQPQHF. Combining the CDR3 with reference TRBV5-1 and TRBJ1-5 gives the whole variable domain KAGVTQTPRYLIKTRGQQVTLSCSPISGHRSVSWYQQTPGQGLQFLFEYFSETQRNKGNFPGRFSGRQFSNSRSEMNVSTLELGDSALYLCASSESGTGVGQPQHFGDGTRLSIL.

The chain is built from TRBV10-3 and TRBJ2-1, with 9 bases lining up with TRBD2. The V gene's germline CDR1 is ENHRY and CDR2 SYGVKD. This CDR3 comprises 15 residues. The V segment lost 3 bases and the J segment 4 bases; nucleotides outside the gene matches: 4. Written as DNA, the CDR3 is TGTGCCATCAGTGATCGCGGGAGGGATTACAATGAGCAGTTCTTC. Amino acid sequence: CAISDRGRDYNEQFF.

This clonotype turned up a few times. V usage is TRBV20-1 and J usage is TRBJ1-2, with D hard to call. V was trimmed by 0 bases and J by 4 bases, leaving 9 bases between them. This CDR3 contains 13 residues. The germline V gene encodes CDR1 DFQATT and CDR2 SNEGSKA (reference sequence). CDR3 loop: CSARESGSYGYTF. The CDR3 bases are TGCAGTGCTAGAGAGTCGGGGAGCTATGGCTACACCTTC.

This rearrangement joins TRBV20-1 to TRBJ1-3; no reliable D call. V shed 3 bases and J shed 4 bases, with 4 bases lying between them. The CDR3 is 11 residues long. Germline V gene sequence: CDR1 DFQATT, CDR2 SNEGSKA (reference sequence). The CDR3 DNA reads as TGCAGTGCTAGTTGGGGAAACACCATATATTTT. Residues: CSASWGNTIYF.

This clonotype appeared a few times. The J gene is TRBJ1-3, the V gene TRBV5-1, with a possible D match to TRBD1 (5 bases). The CDR3 is made up of 14 amino acids. Germline CDR1 reads SGHRS; CDR2 reads YFSETQ. Trimming cost V 1 base and J 2 bases, with 7 bases left between them. The CDR3 spells CASSLPGTGNTIYF. CDR3 sequence (DNA): TGCGCCAGCAGCTTGCCAGGGACTGGAAACACCATATATTTT. The full variable domain, its missing parts supplied by reference TRBV5-1 and TRBJ1-3, is KAGVTQTPRYLIKTRGQQVTLSCSPISGHRSVSWYQQTPGQGLQFLFEYFSETQRNKGNFPGRFSGRQFSNSRSEMNVSTLELGDSALYLCASSLPGTGNTIYFGEGSWLTVV.

This chain joins TRBV5-1 and TRBJ2-2; D is unresolved. The CDR3 has 16 residues. Germline CDR1 reads SGHRS; CDR2 reads YFSETQ. The ends were cut back, 3 bases at V and 1 base at J, with 13 bases in the middle. CDR3 DNA sequence: TGCGCCAGCAGCTCCTCACCGGCCCTGAACACCGGGGAGCTGTTTTTT. The encoded protein is CASSSSPALNTGELFF.

This clonotype was seen repeatedly, ten times or more. The chain is built from TRBV3-1 and TRBJ1-6; the match to TRBD1 covers 7 bases. V lost 0 bases to trimming and J lost 9 bases; unmatched junction nucleotides: 5. CDR1 and CDR2 (germline): LGHDT, YNNKEL (reference sequence). This CDR3 comprises 15 residues. The CDR3: CASSQETGRFSPLHF. The CDR3 DNA reads TGTGCCAGCAGCCAAGAGACAGGGAGGTTTTCACCCCTCCACTTT.

A few counts support this clonotype. The chain recombines TRBV4-1 with TRBJ2-7; unclear D gene. Trimming took 0 bases from V and 4 from J, leaving 22 bases between them. Germline loops: CDR1 MGHRA, CDR2 YSYEKL. This CDR3 is built from 18 residues. CDR3 DNA sequence: TGCGCCAGCAGCCAAGACCTGCGCGGCAGCACCCTTGGGTACGAGCAGTACTTC. Residues: CASSQDLRGSTLGYEQYF.

For the CDR3, the DNA is TGTGCCAGCTCACGCGAGCAGTTATGGACCGGGGAGCTGTTTTTT. Translated, it gives CASSREQLWTGELFF. The rearrangement uses TRBV18 and TRBJ2-2; D remains unclear. The ends were cut back, 4 bases at V and 5 bases at J, with 14 bases in the middle. Germline V gene data show CDR1 as KGHSH and CDR2 as LQKENI. The CDR3 extends over 15 amino acids.

J is TRBJ2-4 and V is TRBV6-1; TRBD1 is a possible D gene (5 bases). Trimming took off 7 bases at V and 0 bases at J, with 16 bases between the two ends. CDR1 is MNHNS, CDR2 SASEGT, per germline. The CDR3 runs to 16 residues. Here the CDR3 DNA reads TGTGCCAGCACCCAGGGCCAAACCATAGCCAAAAACATTCAGTACTTC. Its translation: CASTQGQTIAKNIQYF.

A few counts support this clonotype. This sequence joins TRBV10-3 and TRBJ2-1; the match to TRBD2 covers 9 bases. The CDR3 has 16 residues. CDR1 and CDR2 from the germline V gene are ENHRY and SYGVKD. V gave up 0 bases and J gave up 0 bases; unmatched junction bases: 0. In DNA, the CDR3 is TGTGCCATCAGTGAGTCTAGCGGGAGCTCCTACAATGAGCAGTTCTTC. Translated: CAISESSGSSYNEQFF.

This rearrangement joins TRBV11-3 to TRBJ2-7, with 8 bases fitting TRBD2. From germline, CDR1 is SGHNT and CDR2 YENEEA. V shed 5 bases, J shed 1 base, and the junction held 7 bases outside the gene matches. This CDR3 is 15 amino acids long. The CDR3 loop reads CASSNPGLGSYEQYF. CDR3 coding DNA: TGTGCCAGCAGCAACCCGGGACTAGGGTCCTACGAGCAGTACTTC.

J is TRBJ2-1 and V is TRBV6-2 or TRBV6-3; perhaps TRBD2 as D (6 bases). Germline lookup yields CDR1 MNHEY and CDR2 SVGEGT. V was pared by 7 bases and J by 5 bases, with 15 bases between. The CDR3 sequence is 14 residues long. The CDR3 sequence is CASTADPGDNEQFF. CDR3 sequence (DNA): TGTGCCAGCACCGCCGATCCGGGGGACAATGAGCAGTTCTTC.

This clonotype turned up a few times. The junction departs from germline at one end; a sequencing error may be responsible. The rearrangement links TRBV4-2 to TRBJ2-7; D gene ambiguous. CDR3 length equals 15 residues. The V gene's germline CDR1 is LGHNA and CDR2 YNFKEQ. The CDR3 is CASSQSGRERASRNF. The CDR3, as DNA: TGTGCCAGCAGCCAGTCTGGAAGGGAACGAGCAAGCCGGAACTTC.

The CDR3 DNA reads TGCAGTGCTAGAAGCGGTCTAGCGGATGAGACCCAGTACTTC. This codes for CSARSGLADETQYF. V is TRBV20-1 and J is TRBJ2-5, with TRBD2 matching 7 bases. This CDR3 is 14 amino acids long. Trimming removed 2 bases from V and 5 bases from J; junction bases left unmatched: 8. CDR1 is DFQATT and CDR2 is SNEGSKA in the germline V gene (reference sequence).

The V gene is TRBV27, the J gene TRBJ2-1; 14 nucleotides match TRBD2. Germline CDR1 reads MNHEY; CDR2 reads SMNVEV (reference sequence). Trimming at V came to 1 base and at J to 6 bases, leaving 8 bases not matched to a gene. There are 18 residues in the CDR3. This chain's CDR3 is CASSLYWRTSGRFNEQFF. The CDR3 DNA sequence: TGTGCCAGCAGTTTATATTGGCGGACTAGCGGGAGGTTCAATGAGCAGTTCTTC.

This clonotype turned up a few times. The V gene is TRBV3-1, the J gene TRBJ2-7, with unresolved D. This CDR3 is 12 amino acids long. Trimming stripped 4 bases from V and 8 bases from J, with 12 bases between. CDR1 and CDR2 from the germline V gene are LGHDT and YNNKEL (reference sequence). In DNA, the CDR3 is TGTGCCAGCAGCCTTACGGATGGGAAGCAGTACTTC. Residues: CASSLTDGKQYF.

This clonotype was seen a few times. The chain couples TRBV9 to TRBJ2-1; TRBD2 might be the D (6 bases). There are 15 residues in the CDR3. Germline V gene data show CDR1 as SGDLS and CDR2 as YYNGEE. V was clipped by 4 bases and J by 10 bases, with 21 bases between them. The CDR3 loop reads CASSPHSGQGHEQFF. The CDR3 DNA follows: TGTGCCAGCAGCCCCCATAGCGGTCAGGGCCACGAGCAGTTCTTC.